The table lists the clone carrying this TCR beta chain with a few counts. What it binds is unknown. The record originates from a study of CD8+CD57+ T cells in acquired aplastic anemia. On the study more broadly: The average for DNA from sorted CD4+ and CD8+ cells was roughly 3 ug.

Previously, flow cytometry had revealed CD8+CD57+ cell expansion in the patients chosen for sequencing. At blood sampling, none of the patients had yet received therapy. The template used for profiling TCR beta VDJ and CDR3 was genomic DNA. MiXCR, run by TCRdb on the reads, gives a single entry per CDR3 protein. The sample has over 150,000 distinct CDR3 sequences; roughly 65% are singletons. Study findings and constraints: Patients and controls had in common 25 to 30 CD8+ CDR3 sequences.

The receptor comes from a human donor with aplastic anemia. The sample taken for sequencing was sorted CD4+, CD8+, or CD8+CD57+ T cells (not recorded which) from PBMCs.

Written as DNA, the CDR3 is TGTGCCAGCAGTGAGAGGAGGGGTGCACTAAATGGCTACACCTTC. It yields the protein CASSERRGALNGYTF. The chain employs TRBV6-1 and TRBJ1-2; D is possibly TRBD1 (5 bases). V lost 3 bases and J lost 6, with 17 bases in between. CDR3 length: 15 amino acids. Looked up from germline, CDR1 is MNHNS and CDR2 is SASEGT.